The 15 T cell receptor beta chains given below trace back to one sample, sequenced in a study of OX40 agonist ivuxolimab in advanced cancers. The assay was immunoSEQ multiplex PCR, and TCRdb's table has in-frame clones only and misses some. The repertoire consists of about 41,000 clones, with over 75% occurring once and the leading ten covering approximately 3.7%. Material: CD4+ or CD8+ T cells sorted from blood, obtained in a trial of the OX40 agonist ivuxolimab. The receptors derive from an adult with an advanced solid tumor such as melanoma, head and neck, liver or kidney cancer.

This chain connects TRBV30 to TRBJ2-1; no reliable D call. Germline CDR1 reads GTSNPN; CDR2 reads SVGIG (reference sequence). This CDR3 contains 12 residues. V lost 4 bases to trimming and J lost 8 bases, with 12 bases between them. CDR3 in amino acids: CAWTFFGYEQFF. CDR3 DNA: TGTGCCTGGACCTTTTTCGGCTATGAGCAGTTCTTC.

This chain uses TRBV20-1 with TRBJ2-7; D is undetermined. In germline, CDR1 is DFQATT, CDR2 SNEGSKA (reference sequence). The CDR3 extends over 11 amino acids. Deletions cut 3 bases from V and 3 bases from J, with 6 bases between. Here the CDR3 reads CSASRIYEQYF. For the CDR3, the DNA is TGCAGTGCTAGTCGCATCTACGAGCAGTACTTC.

This clone was counted once. CDR3 DNA: TGTGCCAGCAGCTTAGGGACCTACGAGCAGTACTTC. Translating gives CASSLGTYEQYF. This chain connects TRBV7-9 to TRBJ2-7; D is unclear. Between the trimmed V and J ends, which lost 1 base and 2 bases, there was a span of 3 bases. The CDR3 runs 12 residues. CDR1 and CDR2 from the germline V gene are SEHNR and FQNEAQ (reference sequence).

The CDR3 bases are TGTGCCAGCAGCGTCCCAAGGGGAACCATATATTTT. It is translated as CASSVPRGTIYF. The J gene is TRBJ1-3, the V gene TRBV7-4; D is perhaps TRBD1 (5 bases). Germline loops: CDR1 SGHVT, CDR2 SQSDAQ. The ends were cut back, 5 bases at V and 10 bases at J, with 12 bases in the middle. The CDR3 loop spans 12 amino acids.

This chain uses TRBV7-2 with TRBJ2-5; no firm D call. The DNA end is a closer match to TRBJ2-7, so the J assignment may be wrong. Germline V gene lookup returns CDR1 SGHTA and CDR2 FQGNSA. The CDR3 runs 14 residues. Here the CDR3 DNA reads TGTGCCAGCAGCCCACAGACCGGAGCCTACGAGCAGTACTTC. Its translation is CASSPQTGAYEQYF.

The gene calls are TRBV27 and TRBJ2-2, with a weak D call TRBD2 (7 bases). This CDR3 has 18 residues. V was pared by 3 bases and J by 3 bases, with 20 bases between. Germline CDR1 MNHEY, CDR2 SMNVEV (reference sequence). In DNA, the CDR3 is TGTGCCAGCAGTTTTGGGGGGGGCACCTGCGATGACACCGGGGAGCTGTTTTTT. Protein sequence: CASSFGGGTCDDTGELFF.

The CDR3 is CASSFPRDQETQYF. In nucleotides, the CDR3 is TGTGCCAGCAGCTTCCCCAGGGACCAAGAGACCCAGTACTTC. V is TRBV5-5 and J is TRBJ2-5, with D possibly being TRBD1 (5 bases). CDR3 size: 14 residues. The germline V gene encodes CDR1 SGHKS and CDR2 YYEKEE (reference sequence). V gave up 2 bases and J gave up 0 bases, with 8 bases separating them.

V usage is TRBV10-3 and J usage is TRBJ2-1, with 16 positions matching TRBD2. Germline-derived CDR1 and CDR2 are ENHRY and SYGVKD. V shed 4 bases, J shed 3 bases, and the junction held 9 bases outside the gene matches. The CDR3 extends over 19 amino acids. CDR3 sequence: CAISGVGTSGRGIYNEQFF. CDR3 sequence (DNA): TGTGCCATCAGTGGCGTGGGGACTAGCGGGAGGGGAATCTACAATGAGCAGTTCTTC.

In DNA form, the CDR3 reads TGTGCCATCAGGACAAGGGAGGAGACCCAGTACTTC. Protein: CAIRTREETQYF. V is TRBV10-3 and J is TRBJ2-5; D may be TRBD2 (5 bases). CDR1 ENHRY and CDR2 SYGVKD come from the germline V gene. The CDR3 consists of 12 residues. V lost 6 bases and J lost 5, with 10 bases in between.

The chain recombines TRBV19 with TRBJ1-1; D not resolved. CDR1 is LNHDA, CDR2 SQIVND, per germline (reference sequence). The CDR3 contains 13 residues. V lost 4 bases and J lost 2, with 8 bases in between. CDR3 in amino acids: CASSTYYNTEAFF. DNA of the CDR3: TGTGCCAGTAGTACCTACTACAACACTGAAGCTTTCTTT.

V usage is TRBV5-4 and J usage is TRBJ2-7, with D perhaps TRBD1 (6 bases). This CDR3 contains 15 residues. V lost 0 bases, J lost 2 bases, and 12 bases lay in between. Germline V gene lookup returns CDR1 SGHNT and CDR2 YYREEE (reference sequence). Here the CDR3 reads CASSLGGRGTYEQYF. The CDR3 DNA is TGTGCCAGCAGCTTGGGGGGCAGGGGCACCTACGAGCAGTACTTC.

V and J are TRBV27 and TRBJ2-7; 8 positions match TRBD2. V lost 6 bases and J lost 3; bases outside the gene matches: 7. This CDR3 region has 14 residues. The germline gives CDR1 MNHEY, CDR2 SMNVEV (reference sequence). CDR3 bases: TGTGCCAGCAGCTCGACTAGCGTAAGCTACGAGCAGTACTTC. Translating gives CASSSTSVSYEQYF.

The V and J genes are TRBV18 and TRBJ2-6; 10 positions match TRBD1. V lost 1 base and J lost 1; bases outside the gene matches: 1. The CDR3 length is 17 residues. Germline loops: CDR1 KGHSH, CDR2 LQKENI. CDR3 DNA: TGTGCCAGCTCACCACGGGACAGGGGATCTGGGGCCAACGTCCTGACTTTC. It specifies CASSPRDRGSGANVLTF. Combining the CDR3 with reference TRBV18 and TRBJ2-6 gives the whole variable domain NAGVMQNPRHLVRRRGQEARLRCSPMKGHSHVYWYRQLPEEGLKFMVYLQKENIIDESGMPKERFSAEFPKEGPSILRIQQVVRGDSAAYFCASSPRDRGSGANVLTFGAGSRLTVL.

This clone has just one count. V is TRBV4-3 and J is TRBJ1-1; D is unresolved. This CDR3 comprises 16 residues. V lost 4 bases to trimming and J lost 3 bases, with 18 bases between them. Per the germline V gene, CDR1 is LGHNA and CDR2 is YSLEER. The CDR3 region has the DNA TGCGCCAGCAGCCCAGGCCTCGACTCGTACTACACTGAAGCTTTCTTT. This gives the protein CASSPGLDSYYTEAFF.

This clone was seen just once. This chain links TRBV6-5 with TRBJ2-1; tentatively, D is TRBD1 (5 bases). This CDR3 comprises 13 residues. Trimming cost V 4 bases and J 2 bases, with 6 bases left between them. The germline V gene encodes CDR1 MNHEY and CDR2 SVGAGI. The CDR3 loop reads CASSWTPYNEQFF. CDR3 sequence (DNA): TGTGCCAGCAGTTGGACACCCTACAATGAGCAGTTCTTC.